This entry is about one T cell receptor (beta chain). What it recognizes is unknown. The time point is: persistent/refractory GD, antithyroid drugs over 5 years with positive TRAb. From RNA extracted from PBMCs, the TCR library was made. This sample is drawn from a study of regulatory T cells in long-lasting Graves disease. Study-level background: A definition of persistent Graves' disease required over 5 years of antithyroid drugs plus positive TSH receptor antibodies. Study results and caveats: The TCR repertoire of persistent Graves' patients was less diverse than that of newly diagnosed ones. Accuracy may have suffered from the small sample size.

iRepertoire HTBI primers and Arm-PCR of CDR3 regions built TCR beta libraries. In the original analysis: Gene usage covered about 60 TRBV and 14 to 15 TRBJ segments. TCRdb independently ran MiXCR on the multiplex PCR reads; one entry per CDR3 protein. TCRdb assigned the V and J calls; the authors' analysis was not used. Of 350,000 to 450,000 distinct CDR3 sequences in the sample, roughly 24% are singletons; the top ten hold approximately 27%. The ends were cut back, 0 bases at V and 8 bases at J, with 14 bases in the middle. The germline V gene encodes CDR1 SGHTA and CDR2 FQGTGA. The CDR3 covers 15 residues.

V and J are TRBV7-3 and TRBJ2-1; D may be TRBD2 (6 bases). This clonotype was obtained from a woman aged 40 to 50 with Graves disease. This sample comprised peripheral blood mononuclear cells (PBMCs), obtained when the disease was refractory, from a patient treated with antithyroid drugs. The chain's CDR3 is CASSLTGRDPYEQFF. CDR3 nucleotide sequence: TGTGCCAGCAGCTTAACGGGGCGGGATCCCTATGAGCAGTTCTTC.